A single sample is the source of the 31 T cell receptor beta chains below, sequenced in a study of blood T cell repertoires in COVID-19. Clones were sequenced by immunoSEQ multiplex PCR, and TCRdb holds only the in-frame ones, with some missing. The sample lists around 30,000 clones; roughly nine tenths were seen once. Sequenced sample: peripheral blood. The receptors derive from a man between 65 and 79 years old with active COVID-19.

This clone appeared a few times. The J gene is TRBJ2-1, the V gene TRBV7-2, with D hard to call. Germline values: CDR1 SGHTA, CDR2 FQGNSA. Trimming took off 5 bases at V and 3 bases at J, with 5 bases between the two ends. The CDR3 loop spans 12 amino acids. CDR3 sequence reads: CASSRYYNEQFF. The DNA for the CDR3 is TGTGCCAGCAGCCGTTACTACAATGAGCAGTTCTTC.

The V call is TRBV11-2, the J call TRBJ1-1; a possible D gene is TRBD1 (5 bases). The CDR3 is 16 residues long. V lost 0 bases to trimming and J lost 2 bases, with 13 bases between them. CDR1 and CDR2 (germline): SGHAT, FQNNGV. The DNA for the CDR3 is TGTGCCAGCAGCTTAGAGGGAGGGGTATTTAACACTGAAGCTTTCTTT. Its translation: CASSLEGGVFNTEAFF.

CDR3 amino acids: CASSSGAGGWTDTQYF. CDR3 bases: TGTGCCAGCAGCTCGGGGGCAGGGGGATGGACGGATACGCAGTATTTT. The chain recombines TRBV7-9 with TRBJ2-3; a weak D match, TRBD1 (7 bases). CDR1 and CDR2 from the germline V gene are SEHNR and FQNEAQ (reference sequence). The CDR3 spans 16 residues. Trimming left V 4 bases short and J 6 bases short, with 20 bases between. Variable domain in full (rest from reference TRBV7-9 and TRBJ2-3): DTGVSQNPRHKITKRGQNVTFRCDPISEHNRLYWYRQTLGQGPEFLTYFQNEAQLEKSRLLSDRFSAERPKGSFSTLEIQRTEQGDSAMYLCASSSGAGGWTDTQYFGPGTRLTVL.

This chain uses TRBV5-1 with TRBJ2-7; 12 positions match TRBD1. The junction had 4 bases not matched to a gene; V was cut back by 0 bases and J by 0 bases. The CDR3 is made up of 17 amino acids. The germline V gene has CDR1 SGHRS and CDR2 YFSETQ. The CDR3 DNA is TGCGCCAGCAGCTTGGCGGGACAGGGGGCACCCTCCTACGAGCAGTACTTC. As protein: CASSLAGQGAPSYEQYF.

Here the CDR3 DNA reads TGTGCCAGCTCACCAAGAAGCCCGGGGGGCAAGGAAAAACTGTTTTTT. It specifies CASSPRSPGGKEKLFF. V and J are TRBV18 and TRBJ1-4, with D possibly TRBD1 on 6 matching bases. The CDR3 loop spans 16 amino acids. Germline CDR1 and CDR2: KGHSH and LQKENI. The V end was cut by 2 bases, the J end by 8 bases, with 18 bases between. Based on the CDR3 plus reference TRBV18 and TRBJ1-4, the full variable domain is NAGVMQNPRHLVRRRGQEARLRCSPMKGHSHVYWYRQLPEEGLKFMVYLQKENIIDESGMPKERFSAEFPKEGPSILRIQQVVRGDSAAYFCASSPRSPGGKEKLFFGSGTQLSVL.

The chain carries TRBV30 and TRBJ2-6, with D perhaps matching TRBD1 (6 bases). CDR3 length: 16 residues. Trimming shortened V by 2 bases and J by 3 bases, and 14 bases separated the two germline ends. The germline V gene has CDR1 GTSNPN and CDR2 SVGIG (reference sequence). This CDR3 reads CAWSLRGKGGANVLTF. CDR3 bases: TGTGCCTGGAGTCTAAGGGGGAAAGGTGGGGCCAACGTCCTGACTTTC.

The V gene is TRBV5-4, the J gene TRBJ1-4; possible D gene TRBD1, 6 bases. The CDR3 runs 14 residues. The germline gives CDR1 SGHNT, CDR2 YYREEE (reference sequence). V gave up 4 bases and J gave up 4 bases, with 11 bases separating them. The CDR3 sequence is CASSRDTYNEKLFF. CDR3 bases: TGTGCCAGCAGCCGGGACACTTATAATGAAAAACTGTTTTTT.

The V call is TRBV3-1 (or the pseudogene TRBV3-2), the J call TRBJ1-1, with D tentatively TRBD1 (5 bases). V was trimmed by 4 bases and J by 0 bases, leaving 12 bases between them. This CDR3 contains 15 residues. In germline, CDR1 is LGHDT, CDR2 YNNKEL (reference sequence). This chain's CDR3 is CASSLGHSLNTEAFF. CDR3 coding DNA: TGTGCCAGCAGCCTCGGACATTCCTTGAACACTGAAGCTTTCTTT.

V is TRBV28 and J is TRBJ1-5; D possibly corresponds to TRBD1 (5 bases). The CDR3 loop spans 16 amino acids. Trimming took off 8 bases at V and 4 bases at J, with 21 bases between the two ends. The germline gives CDR1 MDHEN, CDR2 SYDVKM. The CDR3 sequence is CASGSGLAGENQPQHF. CDR3 coding DNA: TGTGCCAGCGGCTCCGGGCTGGCGGGGGAAAATCAGCCCCAGCATTTT.

This clone was counted between two and nine times. V and J are TRBV19 and TRBJ1-5, with D hard to call. The ends were cut back, 2 bases at V and 2 bases at J, with 4 bases in the middle. The CDR3 length is 13 residues. The germline gives CDR1 LNHDA, CDR2 SQIVND (reference sequence). The CDR3 coding sequence is TGTGCCAGTAGTATATCGGGCAATCAGCCCCAGCATTTT. It encodes CASSISGNQPQHF.

The chain couples TRBV5-6 to TRBJ1-6, with unresolved D. The CDR3 length is 15 residues. Trimming left V 1 base short and J 0 bases short, with 5 bases between. The germline V gene has CDR1 SGHDT and CDR2 YYEEEE. CDR3 sequence (DNA): TGTGCCAGCAGCTTGACCAGCTCCTATAATTCACCCCTCCACTTT. Protein: CASSLTSSYNSPLHF.

The CDR3 region has the DNA TGTGCCAGCAGCGTAGGATTGGTCGGACTAGCGGGCTACAATGAGCAGTTCTTC. It encodes CASSVGLVGLAGYNEQFF. V and J are TRBV9 and TRBJ2-1, with 11 nucleotides matching TRBD2. CDR1 and CDR2 from the germline V gene are SGDLS and YYNGEE. The trim removed 0 bases at V and 3 bases at J, leaving 8 bases unmatched. CDR3 length: 18 residues. Looking up the rest from reference TRBV9 and TRBJ2-1 gives the full variable domain: DSGVTQTPKHLITATGQRVTLRCSPRSGDLSVYWYQQSLDQGLQFLIQYYNGEERAKGNILERFSAQQFPDLHSELNLSSLELGDSALYFCASSVGLVGLAGYNEQFFGPGTRLTVL.

The gene calls are TRBV29-1 and TRBJ2-7; 9 bases map to TRBD2. V shed 3 bases and J 6 bases; nucleotides not matched to a gene: 6. Germline-derived CDR1 and CDR2 are SQVTM and ANQGSEA. The CDR3 has 13 residues. The CDR3 sequence is CSVEGSGSAEQYF. The CDR3 DNA reads as TGCAGCGTTGAGGGTAGCGGGAGTGCCGAGCAGTACTTC.

The CDR3 loop reads CASSLSGVGYTF. CDR3 nucleotides: TGTGCCAGCAGTTTATCCGGGGTCGGCTACACCTTC. The chain links TRBV28 to TRBJ1-2; D unclear. Trimming removed 1 base at V and 8 bases at J, with 8 bases between. The CDR3 loop spans 12 amino acids. The germline V gene has CDR1 MDHEN and CDR2 SYDVKM.

This chain links TRBV24-1 with TRBJ1-2; tentatively, D is TRBD1 (5 bases). The CDR3 runs to 13 residues. Looked up from germline, CDR1 is KGHDR and CDR2 is SFDVKD. V lost 3 bases and J 12 bases, leaving 16 bases between the germline ends. CDR3 sequence: CATSDPTTGLNTF. CDR3 sequence (DNA): TGTGCCACCAGTGATCCTACAACAGGCCTTAACACCTTC.

This clone was seen only once. The CDR3 region is CASSLVGNQPQHF. CDR3 nucleotide sequence: TGCGCCAGCAGCTTGGTAGGCAATCAGCCCCAGCATTTT. This rearrangement joins TRBV5-1 to TRBJ1-5; no clear D. Per the germline V gene, CDR1 is SGHRS and CDR2 is YFSETQ. V was cut by 0 bases and J by 2 bases, with 3 bases left in between. The CDR3 extends over 13 amino acids.

This chain uses TRBV4-3 with TRBJ1-1; no clear D. V lost 0 bases to trimming and J lost 0 bases, with 17 bases between them. The CDR3 is 18 residues long. In germline, CDR1 is LGHNA, CDR2 YSLEER. This chain's CDR3 is CASSQDYSPGGMNTEAFF. CDR3 DNA sequence: TGCGCCAGCAGCCAAGATTATAGTCCGGGAGGCATGAACACTGAAGCTTTCTTT.

This rearrangement joins TRBV28 to TRBJ2-2; D perhaps matches TRBD1 (5 bases). Trimming took 3 bases from V and 6 from J, leaving 14 bases between them. Per the germline V gene, CDR1 is MDHEN and CDR2 is SYDVKM. The CDR3 is 15 amino acids. The CDR3 region has the DNA TGTGCCAGCAGTTTGAACCCCATGGGGCCCGGGGAGCTGTTTTTT. Translation gives CASSLNPMGPGELFF.

The J gene is TRBJ1-6, the V gene TRBV5-1; D may be TRBD1 (5 bases). CDR3 length: 14 amino acids. V gave up 4 bases and J gave up 10 bases, with 15 bases separating them. Germline-derived CDR1 and CDR2 are SGHRS and YFSETQ. This CDR3 is CASSREGRESPLHF. CDR3 sequence (DNA): TGCGCCAGCAGCCGGGAGGGCAGGGAGTCACCCCTCCACTTT.

The gene calls are TRBV3-1 (or the pseudogene TRBV3-2) and TRBJ1-1; TRBD1 might be the D (6 bases). This CDR3 spans 13 amino acids. Germline CDR1 and CDR2: LGHDT and YNNKEL (reference sequence). The V end was cut by 1 base, the J end by 6 bases, with 9 bases between. For the CDR3, the DNA is TGTGCCAGCAGCCAAGCAGGACAGTCTGAAGCTTTCTTT. Translation gives CASSQAGQSEAFF.

V and J are TRBV27 and TRBJ2-7; 15 positions match TRBD2. The CDR3 loop spans 15 amino acids. V was pared by 6 bases and J by 5 bases, with 5 bases of the junction left unmatched. In germline, CDR1 is MNHEY, CDR2 SMNVEV (reference sequence). The CDR3 protein is CASRGLAGGEDEQYF. DNA for the CDR3: TGTGCCAGCAGGGGACTAGCGGGAGGTGAAGACGAGCAGTACTTC.

V usage is TRBV6-7 and J usage is TRBJ2-3, with TRBD1 identical over 9 bases. TRBV6-7 is placed among ORFs of uncertain function. The CDR3 has 21 amino acids. The V and J ends lost 0 bases and 2 bases, in that order; junction bases with no gene match: 18. The CDR3: CASSYSGPLPETGGVTDTQYF. CDR3 nucleotides: TGTGCCAGCAGTTACTCTGGACCTCTTCCCGAAACAGGGGGCGTCACAGATACGCAGTATTTT.

The J gene is TRBJ1-2, the V gene TRBV7-2; perhaps TRBD1 as D (5 bases). The CDR3 covers 16 residues. From germline, CDR1 is SGHTA and CDR2 FQGNSA. The V and J ends lost 5 bases and 4 bases respectively, with 20 bases between them. CDR3 sequence (DNA): TGTGCCAGCAGCCCCCCGCGGGACGGTCTTCTCTATGGCTACACCTTC. Residues: CASSPPRDGLLYGYTF.

This rearrangement joins TRBV30 to TRBJ2-7; D possibly corresponds to TRBD1 (6 bases). CDR3 length: 11 residues. Germline V gene sequence: CDR1 GTSNPN, CDR2 SVGIG (reference sequence). CDR3 amino acids: CAVGRGYEQYF. The CDR3 DNA follows: TGTGCGGTAGGCAGGGGATACGAGCAGTACTTC.

The chain combines TRBV4-1 with TRBJ1-4; D is perhaps TRBD1 (5 bases). Germline lookup yields CDR1 MGHRA and CDR2 YSYEKL. Trimming took 1 base from V and 8 from J, leaving 14 bases between them. The CDR3 has 15 residues. Written as DNA, the CDR3 is TGCGCCAGCAGCCAAGGACAGATAGGAGACGAAAAACTGTTTTTT. Protein product: CASSQGQIGDEKLFF.

The chain couples TRBV15 to TRBJ2-7; D uncertain. CDR1 LNHNV and CDR2 YYDKDF come from the germline V gene (reference sequence). Trimming took 0 bases from V and 11 from J, leaving 14 bases between them. The CDR3 runs to 13 residues. CDR3 loop: CATSRDLQSEEYF. CDR3 DNA sequence: TGTGCCACCAGCAGAGATTTACAGTCCGAAGAGTACTTC.

This sequence joins TRBV19 and TRBJ2-1; the match to TRBD2 covers 7 bases. This CDR3 spans 14 amino acids. CDR1 and CDR2 (germline): LNHDA, SQIVND (reference sequence). V was clipped by 7 bases and J by 3 bases; unmatched bases: 6. CDR3 coding DNA: TGTGCCAGTATGCAAGGGAGGGGCTACAATGAGCAGTTCTTC. Protein: CASMQGRGYNEQFF.

The chain links TRBV7-2 to TRBJ2-2; the D is unclear. Germline V gene data show CDR1 as SGHTA and CDR2 as FQGNSA. Between the trimmed V and J ends, which lost 1 base and 7 bases, there was a span of 7 bases. The CDR3 consists of 13 residues. CDR3 residues: CASSLVGFGELFF. The CDR3 DNA reads as TGTGCCAGCAGCTTAGTCGGTTTCGGGGAGCTGTTTTTT.

In this sample, this clone is medium-sized (0.01 to 0.1%). The chain carries TRBV3-1 (or the pseudogene TRBV3-2) and TRBJ1-4; TRBD1 matches at 8 bases. In germline, CDR1 is LGHDT, CDR2 YNNKEL (reference sequence). Trimming cost V 0 bases and J 6 bases; bases outside gene matches: 6. This CDR3 is built from 16 residues. The CDR3 region is CASSQDQTGDDEKLFF. CDR3 in DNA: TGTGCCAGCAGCCAAGATCAGACAGGGGACGATGAAAAACTGTTTTTT.

The chain links TRBV6-6 to TRBJ1-3; D is unclear. The V end was cut by 7 bases, the J end by 2 bases, with 9 bases between. CDR1 and CDR2 from the germline V gene are MNHNY and SVGAGI (reference sequence). This CDR3 region has 13 residues. CDR3 sequence (DNA): TGTGCCAGCATACAAATCCCTGGAAACACCATATATTTT. Translating it yields CASIQIPGNTIYF.

The CDR3 region is CASSPMAGQARSGNTIYF. The CDR3 nucleotides read TGTGCCTCCTCCCCTATGGCAGGCCAGGCCCGCTCTGGAAACACCATATATTTT. The chain joins TRBV10-3 to TRBJ1-3; D uncertain. Germline loops: CDR1 ENHRY, CDR2 SYGVKD. The CDR3 loop spans 18 amino acids. V lost 11 bases to trimming and J lost 0 bases, with 26 bases between them.